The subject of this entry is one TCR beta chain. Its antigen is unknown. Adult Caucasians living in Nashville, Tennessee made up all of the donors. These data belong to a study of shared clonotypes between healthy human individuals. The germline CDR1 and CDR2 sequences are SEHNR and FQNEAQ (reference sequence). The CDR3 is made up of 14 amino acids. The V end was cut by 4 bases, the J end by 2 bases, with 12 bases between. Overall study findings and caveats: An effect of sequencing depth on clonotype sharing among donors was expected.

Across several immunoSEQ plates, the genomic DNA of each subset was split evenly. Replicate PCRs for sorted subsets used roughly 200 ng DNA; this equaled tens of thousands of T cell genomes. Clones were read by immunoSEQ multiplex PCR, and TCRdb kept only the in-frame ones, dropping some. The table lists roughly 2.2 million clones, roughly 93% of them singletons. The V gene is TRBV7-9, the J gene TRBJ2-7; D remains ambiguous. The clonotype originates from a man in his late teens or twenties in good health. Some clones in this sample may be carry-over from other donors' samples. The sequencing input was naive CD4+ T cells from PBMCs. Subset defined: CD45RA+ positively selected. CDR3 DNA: TGTGCCAGCAGCTCCCGGACGGCCGCCTACGAGCAGTACTTC. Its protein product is CASSSRTAAYEQYF.